Shown below are 3 T cell receptor beta chains from a single sample sequenced in a study of blood T cell repertoires in COVID-19. Repertoires were generated with immunoSEQ multiplex PCR, while TCRdb's copy carries only in-frame clones and drops some. The sample shows 300,000 to 400,000 clones, about 90% of them seen only once. The sequenced material came from PBMCs or T cells enriched from blood (not recorded which). These receptors were obtained from a man aged 30 to 45 who had recovered from COVID-19.

This chain joins TRBV7-9 and TRBJ2-1; 9 bases are a match to TRBD2. V lost 3 bases to trimming and J lost 2 bases; unmatched junction nucleotides: 5. This CDR3 has 16 amino acids. Per the germline V gene, CDR1 is SEHNR and CDR2 is FQNEAQ (reference sequence). CDR3 in DNA: TGTGCCAGCAGCTTTATTAGCGGGGGAACCTACAATGAGCAGTTCTTC. Protein product: CASSFISGGTYNEQFF.

The chain carries TRBV19 and TRBJ2-7, with D possibly being TRBD1 (6 bases). The ends were cut back, 1 base at V and 1 base at J, with 17 bases in the middle. The CDR3 covers 17 residues. CDR1 and CDR2 from the germline V gene are LNHDA and SQIVND (reference sequence). The CDR3 protein is CASSIAWGTPLSYEQYF. The CDR3, as DNA: TGTGCCAGTAGTATAGCCTGGGGGACACCACTTTCCTACGAGCAGTACTTC.

A remark on this clone: The same CDR3 can be traced to other DNA sequences in this sample. This chain links TRBV28 with TRBJ1-6; D call uncertain. Germline CDR1 reads MDHEN; CDR2 reads SYDVKM. Between the trimmed V and J ends, which lost 3 bases and 0 bases, there was a span of 3 bases. CDR3 length: 14 residues. The CDR3 DNA reads as TGTGCCAGCAGTTTCGGCTCCTATAATTCACCCCTCCACTTT. It yields the protein CASSFGSYNSPLHF.